These 14 T cell receptor beta chains originate from one sample sequenced in a study of T cell changes during pregnancy in multiple sclerosis. The method was immunoSEQ multiplex PCR; TCRdb's version includes in-frame clones alone and lacks a portion of them. The data contain 40,000 to 55,000 clones, 80% to 95% of them singletons. Sequences were derived from CD8+ T cells from peripheral blood mononuclear cells, sampled after pregnancy. The source is a female donor with multiple sclerosis, enrolled in a pregnancy study.

The rearrangement joins TRBV7-9 to TRBJ1-4, with D unresolved. The CDR3 covers 15 residues. Trimming took 5 bases from V and 5 from J, leaving 15 bases between them. CDR1 is SEHNR, CDR2 FQNEAQ, per germline (reference sequence). CDR3 in DNA: TGTGCCAGCAGCCCCGTGGAGATCCTCAATGAAAAACTGTTTTTT. Protein product: CASSPVEILNEKLFF.

The rearrangement uses TRBV7-8 and TRBJ1-5; no clear D. There are 14 residues in the CDR3. Deletions cut 3 bases from V and 4 bases from J, with 10 bases between. CDR1 is SGHVS, CDR2 FQNEAQ, per germline. The CDR3 DNA sequence: TGTGCCAGCAGCTTCGGAGGCCCAAATCAGCCCCAGCATTTT. Translation gives CASSFGGPNQPQHF.

The gene calls are TRBV27 and TRBJ2-2; 8 bases map to TRBD1. The germline CDR1 and CDR2 sequences are MNHEY and SMNVEV (reference sequence). The CDR3 length is 17 residues. V lost 8 bases, J lost 3 bases, and 14 bases stayed unmatched. CDR3 loop: CASAIGQGVWYTGELFF. CDR3 DNA sequence: TGTGCCAGCGCCATCGGACAGGGAGTATGGTACACCGGGGAGCTGTTTTTT.

V usage is TRBV18 and J usage is TRBJ2-3; D perhaps matches TRBD2 (5 bases). Trimming removed 2 bases from V and 0 bases from J, with 9 bases in between. Germline V gives CDR1 KGHSH, CDR2 LQKENI. This CDR3 contains 15 residues. The CDR3 DNA sequence: TGTGCCAGCTCACCAGTCGGGGTCAGCACAGATACGCAGTATTTT. Amino acids: CASSPVGVSTDTQYF.

This clone has just one count. The CDR3 region is CASSSTGTGNSPLHF. The CDR3, as DNA: TGTGCCAGCAGTTCGACAGGGACCGGAAATTCACCCCTCCACTTT. V and J are TRBV27 and TRBJ1-6, with 7 bases aligning to TRBD1. Germline V gene sequence: CDR1 MNHEY, CDR2 SMNVEV (reference sequence). There are 15 residues in the CDR3. V shed 4 bases, J shed 7 bases, and the junction held 7 bases outside the gene matches.

The gene calls are TRBV6-5 and TRBJ2-1; possible D gene TRBD2, 6 bases. CDR3 length: 15 amino acids. Trimming removed 5 bases from V and 3 bases from J, with 14 bases in between. Germline V lookup: CDR1 MNHEY, CDR2 SVGAGI. Here the CDR3 reads CASSLAWGIYNEQFF. CDR3 nucleotides: TGTGCCAGCAGTCTAGCGTGGGGGATCTACAATGAGCAGTTCTTC.

The chain is built from TRBV6-5 and TRBJ1-2; 7 bases map to TRBD1. Trimming cost V 4 bases and J 2 bases; bases outside gene matches: 7. Looked up from germline, CDR1 is MNHEY and CDR2 is SVGAGI. The CDR3 has 15 residues. The CDR3 region is CASSSSLRGNYGYTF. Here the CDR3 DNA reads TGTGCCAGCAGTTCCAGCCTCAGGGGGAACTATGGCTACACCTTC.

The chain recombines TRBV2 with TRBJ1-1; 9 bases align to TRBD1. The V gene's germline CDR1 is SNHLY and CDR2 FYNNEI. V lost 6 bases, J lost 0 bases, and 8 bases stayed unmatched. This CDR3 spans 16 amino acids. CDR3 DNA: TGTGCCAGCAGCGAGGGAACAGGGGGCCTGAACACTGAAGCTTTCTTT. It is translated as CASSEGTGGLNTEAFF.

This chain uses TRBV2 with TRBJ2-5; D ambiguous. Near its end, the DNA agrees better with TRBJ2-7, so the J call may be wrong. Germline lookup yields CDR1 SNHLY and CDR2 FYNNEI. The CDR3 runs to 13 residues. The CDR3 protein is CASMAAEPYEQYF. The CDR3 nucleotides read TGTGCCAGCATGGCGGCCGAGCCCTACGAGCAGTACTTC.

The V call is TRBV10-2, the J call TRBJ1-5; D is possibly TRBD1 (6 bases). The germline V gene encodes CDR1 WSHSY and CDR2 SAAADI. Deletions cut 0 bases from V and 7 bases from J, with 10 bases between. This CDR3 contains 14 residues. In nucleotides, the CDR3 is TGCGCCAGCAGTGAGTCAGGGGGTCGACAGCCCCAGCATTTT. Translated: CASSESGGRQPQHF.

This clone was counted once. V gene TRBV5-4 combines with J gene TRBJ2-2; 10 bases match TRBD1. CDR3 length equals 16 residues. V was clipped by 4 bases and J by 6 bases; unmatched bases: 9. The germline V gene encodes CDR1 SGHNT and CDR2 YYREEE (reference sequence). Here the CDR3 reads CASSPRDRGVAGELFF. The CDR3 DNA follows: TGTGCCAGCAGCCCAAGGGACAGGGGTGTTGCCGGGGAGCTGTTTTTT. The full variable domain, with the rest looked up from reference TRBV5-4 and TRBJ2-2, is ETGVTQSPTHLIKTRGQQVTLRCSSQSGHNTVSWYQQALGQGPQFIFQYYREEENGRGNFPPRFSGLQFPNYSSELNVNALELDDSALYLCASSPRDRGVAGELFFGEGSRLTVL.

A single count supports this clone. The chain links TRBV6-5 to TRBJ2-2, with 7 bases matching TRBD1. After removal of 5 bases from V and 1 base from J, the junction contained 1 base not matched to a gene. The CDR3 is made up of 14 amino acids. CDR1 MNHEY and CDR2 SVGAGI come from the germline V gene. Here the CDR3 DNA reads TGTGCCAGCAGTCACAGGGGGAACACCGGGGAGCTGTTTTTT. This encodes CASSHRGNTGELFF.

This clone was observed once. The chain couples TRBV7-9 to TRBJ1-1; 9 nucleotides match TRBD1. This CDR3 has 14 residues. J was trimmed by 7 bases and V by 4 bases; bases with no gene match: 7. The germline V gene encodes CDR1 SEHNR and CDR2 FQNEAQ (reference sequence). For the CDR3, the DNA is TGTGCCAGCAGCTGGGACAGGGTAACTGGTGAAGCTTTCTTT. It yields the protein CASSWDRVTGEAFF.

The chain carries TRBV6-4 and TRBJ2-3; D is perhaps TRBD1 (6 bases). Trimming left V 6 bases short and J 2 bases short, with 18 bases between. Germline CDR1 reads MRHNA; CDR2 reads SNTAGT. The CDR3 runs 16 residues. The CDR3 here is CASSLGRGISTDTQYF. The CDR3 DNA reads as TGTGCCAGCAGCCTGGGCAGGGGAATTTCCACAGATACGCAGTATTTT.